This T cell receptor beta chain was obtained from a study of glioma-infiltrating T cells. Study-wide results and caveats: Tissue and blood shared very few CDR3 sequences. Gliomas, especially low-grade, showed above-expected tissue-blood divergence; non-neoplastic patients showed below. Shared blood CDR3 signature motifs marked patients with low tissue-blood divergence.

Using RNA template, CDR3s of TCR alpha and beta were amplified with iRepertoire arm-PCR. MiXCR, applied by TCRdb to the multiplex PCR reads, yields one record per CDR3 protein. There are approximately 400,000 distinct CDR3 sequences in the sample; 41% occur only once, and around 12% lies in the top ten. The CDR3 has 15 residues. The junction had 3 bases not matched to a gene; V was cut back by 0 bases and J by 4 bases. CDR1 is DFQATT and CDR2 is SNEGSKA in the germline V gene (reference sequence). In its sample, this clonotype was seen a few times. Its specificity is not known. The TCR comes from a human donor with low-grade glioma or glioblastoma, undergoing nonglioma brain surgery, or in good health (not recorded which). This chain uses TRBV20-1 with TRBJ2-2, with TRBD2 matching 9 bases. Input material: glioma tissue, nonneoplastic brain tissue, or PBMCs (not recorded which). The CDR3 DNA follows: TGCAGTGCTAGAGACGGCGGGAGGGCCACCGGGGAGCTGTTTTTT. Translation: CSARDGGRATGELFF.